This T cell receptor beta chain was recorded in a study of blood T cell repertoires in COVID-19. Study-level information: Spain, Italy and the United States supplied samples that represented acute and convalescent COVID-19. T cells, B-cell-depleted T cells, or PBMCs supplied cDNA or gDNA.

This CDR3 comprises 14 residues. CDR1 is MNHEY, CDR2 SMNVEV, per germline (reference sequence). The germline V and J ends were trimmed by 4 bases and 13 bases, with 17 bases remaining between them. Original processing notes: Amplification of reference gene primers was used by the study to estimate nucleated cell counts. Assay: immunoSEQ multiplex PCR; the TCRdb copy retains only in-frame clones and omits some. The V and J calls and the clone size are those of that table, but D and trimming were determined from the DNA. This table holds about 37,000 clones, about 87% found once. The origin of this receptor is a human donor in a cohort sampled during active COVID-19. The source material was peripheral blood. V is TRBV27 and J is TRBJ1-6, with D tentatively TRBD1 (6 bases). CDR3 DNA sequence: TGTGCCAGCAGTTCGCCCAGGGGTGCAGTTCCCCTCCACTTT. Translated: CASSSPRGAVPLHF.